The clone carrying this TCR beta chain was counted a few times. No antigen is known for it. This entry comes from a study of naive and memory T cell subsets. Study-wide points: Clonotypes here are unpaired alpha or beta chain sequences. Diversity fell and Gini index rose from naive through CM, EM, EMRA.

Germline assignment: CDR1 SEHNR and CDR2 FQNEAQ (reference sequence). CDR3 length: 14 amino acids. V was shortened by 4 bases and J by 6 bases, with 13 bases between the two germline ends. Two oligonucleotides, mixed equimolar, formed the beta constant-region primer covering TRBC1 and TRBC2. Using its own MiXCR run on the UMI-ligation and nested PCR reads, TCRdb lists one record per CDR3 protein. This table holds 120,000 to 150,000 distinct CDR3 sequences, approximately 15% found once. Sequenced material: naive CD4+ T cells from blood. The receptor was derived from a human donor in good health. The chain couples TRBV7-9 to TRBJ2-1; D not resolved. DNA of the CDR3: TGTGCCAGCAGCTCCCGGACCGGTTCCAATGAGCAGTTCTTC. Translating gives CASSSRTGSNEQFF.